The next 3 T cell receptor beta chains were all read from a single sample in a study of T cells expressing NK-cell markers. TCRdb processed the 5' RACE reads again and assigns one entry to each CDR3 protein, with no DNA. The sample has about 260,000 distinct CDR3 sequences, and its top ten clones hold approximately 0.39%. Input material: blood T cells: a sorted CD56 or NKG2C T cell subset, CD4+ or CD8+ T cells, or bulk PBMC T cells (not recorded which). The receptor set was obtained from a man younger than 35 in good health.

CDR3 amino acids: CASSLPDREWEFF. The chain links TRBV5-6 to TRBJ2-1; the TCRdb call, TRBD1, lacks DNA for checking. Looked up from germline, CDR1 is SGHDT and CDR2 is YYEEEE. This CDR3 is built from 13 residues.

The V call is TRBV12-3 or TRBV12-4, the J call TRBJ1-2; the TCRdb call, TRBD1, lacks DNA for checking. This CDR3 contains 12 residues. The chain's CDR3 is CASRDTNYGYTF.

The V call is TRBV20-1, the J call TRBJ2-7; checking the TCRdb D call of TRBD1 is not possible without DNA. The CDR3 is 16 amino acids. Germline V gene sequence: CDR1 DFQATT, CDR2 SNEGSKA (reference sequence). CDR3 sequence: CSARDPMTGGVYEQYF.